The 13 T cell receptor beta chains presented below share a single source sample, sequenced in a study of OX40 agonist ivuxolimab in advanced cancers. Libraries were made using the immunoSEQ multiplex PCR assay. TCRdb limited this immuneACCESS table to in-frame rearrangements with V and J called. A share of clones is missing; checked studies link under half to unresolved V genes, and the rest is unexplained. Recorded for this sample are approximately 35,000 clones; approximately 89% of them occurred a single time. The ten most abundant clones make up more than 30% of the sample. Sequenced material: CD4+ or CD8+ T cells sorted from blood, taken in a trial of the OX40 agonist ivuxolimab. The receptor set was obtained from an adult with an advanced solid tumor such as melanoma, head and neck, liver or kidney cancer.

Only a few counts were recorded for this clone. The V call is TRBV11-2, the J call TRBJ2-7; no firm D call. Germline CDR1 is SGHAT and CDR2 is FQNNGV. Between the trimmed V and J ends, which lost 1 base and 6 bases, there was a span of 10 bases. The CDR3 spans 13 residues. This CDR3 reads CASSLGVGLEQYF. In nucleotides, the CDR3 is TGTGCCAGCAGCTTAGGAGTAGGGCTCGAGCAGTACTTC.

This clone was seen only once. The chain couples TRBV4-1 to TRBJ1-1, with D perhaps TRBD1 (5 bases). The germline V gene has CDR1 MGHRA and CDR2 YSYEKL. This CDR3 region has 15 residues. V lost 1 base and J lost 3, with 12 bases in between. CDR3 sequence: CASSQAPGIYTEAFF. The CDR3, as DNA: TGCGCCAGCAGCCAAGCCCCAGGGATTTACACTGAAGCTTTCTTT.

This chain uses TRBV4-2 with TRBJ1-2, with 7 bases fitting TRBD1. Germline CDR1 LGHNA, CDR2 YNFKEQ. After removal of 0 bases from V and 4 bases from J, the junction contained 11 bases not matched to a gene. This CDR3 region has 17 residues. CDR3 DNA: TGTGCCAGCAGCCAAGATCCCGGGGGACAGCTAAGCTATGGCTACACCTTC. Its translation is CASSQDPGGQLSYGYTF.

The CDR3 region has the DNA TGTGCCAGCAGCTTGGATACGGAGTACAATGAGCAGTTCTTC. It encodes CASSLDTEYNEQFF. J is TRBJ2-1 and V is TRBV5-6; D is uncertain. The CDR3 runs to 14 residues. Germline loops: CDR1 SGHDT, CDR2 YYEEEE. The germline V and J ends were trimmed by 0 bases and 4 bases, with 8 bases remaining between them.

The V call is TRBV10-3, the J call TRBJ1-2; perhaps TRBD1 as D (5 bases). Germline CDR1 is ENHRY and CDR2 is SYGVKD. Trimming removed 6 bases at V and 8 bases at J, with 19 bases between. This CDR3 has 14 amino acids. The CDR3 DNA reads as TGTGCCATCAGAGATGACGTCGGGACTCGCGGCTACACCTTC. Protein product: CAIRDDVGTRGYTF.

This clone is categorized as medium-sized. The J gene is TRBJ2-7, the V gene TRBV7-6; D is uncertain. In germline, CDR1 is SGHVS, CDR2 FNYEAQ. Trimming took off 6 bases at V and 5 bases at J, with 14 bases between the two ends. This CDR3 is built from 13 residues. CDR3 in amino acids: CASSSTAANEQYF. The CDR3 DNA follows: TGTGCCAGCAGTAGTACGGCGGCGAACGAGCAGTACTTC.

The V gene is TRBV27, the J gene TRBJ2-2; no clear D gene. The CDR3 covers 14 residues. Trimming cost V 3 bases and J 5 bases, with 10 bases left between them. CDR1 is MNHEY and CDR2 is SMNVEV in the germline V gene (reference sequence). The CDR3: CASSFTVGTGELFF. DNA of the CDR3: TGTGCCAGCAGTTTTACCGTCGGGACCGGGGAGCTGTTTTTT.

The J gene is TRBJ2-7, the V gene TRBV5-4; 8 bases are shared with TRBD1. CDR3 length: 14 amino acids. J lost 7 bases, V lost 6 bases, and 12 bases had no gene match. CDR1 and CDR2 from the germline V gene are SGHNT and YYREEE (reference sequence). The CDR3 loop reads CASTRKGQGEEQYF. As DNA, the CDR3 is TGTGCCAGCACCCGGAAAGGACAGGGAGAGGAGCAGTACTTC.

This rearrangement joins TRBV10-1 to TRBJ1-5; 7 bases align to TRBD1. The J segment lost 0 bases and the V segment lost 7 bases, leaving 12 bases of the junction unmatched. This CDR3 comprises 17 residues. Per the germline V gene, CDR1 is WNHNN and CDR2 is SYGVQD (reference sequence). The CDR3 sequence is CASISPGGGNSNQPQHF. DNA of the CDR3: TGCGCCAGCATATCACCTGGAGGGGGCAATAGCAATCAGCCCCAGCATTTT.

In its sample, this clone ranks as medium-sized. The chain employs TRBV19 and TRBJ2-7, with unresolved D. The CDR3 spans 10 residues. CDR1 is LNHDA and CDR2 is SQIVND in the germline V gene (reference sequence). V lost 10 bases and J 1 base, leaving 5 bases between the germline ends. The CDR3 DNA follows: TGTGCCACCGGTTCCTACGAGCAGTACTTC. This gives the protein CATGSYEQYF.

CDR3 residues: CASSLALTEAFF. CDR3 bases: TGTGCCAGCAGCTTAGCGCTCACTGAAGCTTTCTTT. The rearrangement links TRBV11-2 to TRBJ1-1; D uncertain. V lost 1 base and J lost 4, with 4 bases in between. Germline loops: CDR1 SGHAT, CDR2 FQNNGV. The CDR3 is made up of 12 amino acids.

The chain links TRBV6-1 to TRBJ2-7; D is undetermined. Germline V CDR1 and CDR2: MNHNS, SASEGT. Trimming took off 3 bases at V and 3 bases at J, with 15 bases between the two ends. The CDR3 runs 15 residues. The CDR3 loop reads CASSDDLITLYEQYF. Here the CDR3 DNA reads TGTGCCAGCAGTGATGACCTGATTACACTCTACGAGCAGTACTTC.

The chain couples TRBV19 to TRBJ2-4; 7 positions agree with TRBD1. CDR3 size: 15 residues. V lost 3 bases and J lost 3; bases outside the gene matches: 5. CDR1 LNHDA and CDR2 SQIVND come from the germline V gene (reference sequence). The CDR3 protein is CASSMSQGSKNIQYF. The CDR3 nucleotides are TGTGCCAGTAGTATGTCACAGGGGAGCAAAAACATTCAGTACTTC.